Below are 32 T cell receptor beta chains sequenced from a single sample in a study of T-cell reconstitution after alpha-beta-depleted transplantation in children. Unique molecular identifiers were used to barcode this TCRbeta library. TCRdb re-called the PCR reads with MiXCR, one entry per CDR3 protein. The sample holds fewer than 150,000 distinct CDR3 sequences, roughly 10% seen once. Source: PBMCs, mostly from graft donor cells, taken 180 days after TCRalphabeta/CD19-depleted stem cell transplant. These receptor sequences come from a girl in the first two years of life who had a stem cell transplant for combined immunodeficiency, so the T cells may come from the graft donor.

This clonotype was seen at least ten times. J is TRBJ2-2 and V is TRBV12-3 or TRBV12-4, with no clear D. V dropped 1 base and J dropped 7 bases, with 7 bases sitting between them. CDR3 length: 13 residues. The CDR3 DNA is TGTGCCAGCAGTTTAGTGGGATACGGGGAGCTGTTTTTT. Amino acid sequence: CASSLVGYGELFF.

The rearrangement uses TRBV4-1 and TRBJ2-7; 9 bases agree with TRBD1. Per germline, CDR1 MGHRA and CDR2 YSYEKL. The CDR3 is 16 residues long. The V and J ends lost 0 bases and 7 bases, in that order; junction bases with no gene match: 10. This CDR3 is CASSQDRRTGVKEQYF. The CDR3 DNA follows: TGCGCCAGCAGCCAAGATAGGAGGACAGGGGTAAAGGAGCAGTACTTC.

This chain joins TRBV4-3 and TRBJ2-7; D perhaps matches TRBD1 (6 bases). Germline V gene sequence: CDR1 LGHNA, CDR2 YSLEER. V lost 5 bases, J lost 7 bases, and 15 bases lay in between. The CDR3 spans 13 residues. The chain's CDR3 is CASSKLARGEQYF. The CDR3 DNA is TGCGCCAGCAGCAAGCTCGCGAGGGGGGAGCAGTACTTC.

The V and J genes are TRBV7-2 and TRBJ2-7; D assignment may be TRBD1 or TRBD2 (5 bases each). The CDR3 runs to 16 residues. Trimming removed 3 bases from V and 4 bases from J, with 19 bases in between. From germline, CDR1 is SGHTA and CDR2 FQGNSA. CDR3 amino acids: CASSFLGVGASYEQYF. The CDR3 coding sequence is TGTGCCAGCAGCTTCCTAGGAGTCGGGGCGTCGTACGAGCAGTACTTC.

This clonotype was counted only a few times. The chain is built from TRBV20-1 and TRBJ2-7; D not certain. This CDR3 region has 12 residues. The ends were cut back, 5 bases at V and 3 bases at J, with 11 bases in the middle. Germline assignment: CDR1 DFQATT and CDR2 SNEGSKA (reference sequence). CDR3: CSAGRFYYEQYF. In DNA, the CDR3 is TGCAGTGCTGGGCGTTTCTACTACGAGCAGTACTTC.

This clonotype occurred many times. The gene calls are TRBV5-6 and TRBJ2-5, with D unresolved. The germline CDR1 and CDR2 sequences are SGHDT and YYEEEE. There are 12 residues in the CDR3. V gave up 0 bases and J gave up 7 bases, with 7 bases separating them. Written as DNA, the CDR3 is TGTGCCAGCAGCTTGGACTCCCGGACCCAGTACTTC. Its translation: CASSLDSRTQYF.

The sample holds a few counts of this clonotype. The V and J genes are TRBV7-2 and TRBJ2-3; D is undetermined. Germline CDR1 and CDR2: SGHTA and FQGNSA. This CDR3 contains 16 residues. The germline V and J ends were trimmed by 2 bases and 6 bases, with 18 bases remaining between them. CDR3 in DNA: TGTGCCAGCAGCTTATTAGACGGCACGAGAAGGGATACGCAGTATTTT. It translates to CASSLLDGTRRDTQYF.

The gene calls are TRBV6-5 and TRBJ1-5; TRBD1 might be the D (5 bases). There are 14 residues in the CDR3. Germline CDR1 and CDR2: MNHEY and SVGAGI. Trimming pared 4 bases from V and 5 bases from J, leaving 12 bases between. CDR3 sequence (DNA): TGTGCCAGCAGTTGGGGACCCTCCTATCAGCCCCAGCATTTT. Protein sequence: CASSWGPSYQPQHF.

This clonotype has ten or more counts. V usage is TRBV7-9 and J usage is TRBJ2-4; the match to TRBD2 covers 12 bases. J gave up 4 bases and V 1 base, and 2 bases lay outside the gene matches. The germline gives CDR1 SEHNR, CDR2 FQNEAQ (reference sequence). The CDR3 extends over 16 amino acids. The CDR3, as DNA: TGTGCCAGCAGCTTAGGACTAGCGGGAGTAAAAAACATTCAGTACTTC. Its protein product is CASSLGLAGVKNIQYF.

This clonotype was counted only a few times. The J gene is TRBJ1-1, the V gene TRBV20-1, with TRBD1 as a possible D gene (5 bases). CDR1 is DFQATT, CDR2 SNEGSKA, per germline (reference sequence). This CDR3 contains 12 residues. CDR3 residues: CVGAGVNTEAFF. CDR3 nucleotides: TGCGTCGGCGCGGGGGTGAACACTGAAGCTTTCTTT.

This clonotype has just a few counts. The V gene is TRBV29-1, the J gene TRBJ1-5; D may be TRBD1 (6 bases). CDR1 is SQVTM, CDR2 ANQGSEA, per germline. The ends were cut back, 5 bases at V and 3 bases at J, with 8 bases in the middle. The CDR3 has 12 residues. The CDR3 DNA sequence: TGCAGCGTTCGGACAGCCAATCAGCCCCAGCATTTT. It yields the protein CSVRTANQPQHF.

This clonotype was counted a few times. The chain joins TRBV29-1 to TRBJ2-5; 9 positions match TRBD1. CDR1 is SQVTM and CDR2 is ANQGSEA in the germline V gene. The CDR3 runs 13 residues. V dropped 7 bases and J dropped 5; count of bases not matched to a gene: 8. The CDR3 region has the DNA TGCAGCGCTACAGGGGGCGAATGGGAGACCCAGTACTTC. As protein: CSATGGEWETQYF.

Ten or more counts support this clonotype. The gene calls are TRBV18 and TRBJ1-5, with TRBD1 as a possible D gene (6 bases). The V end was cut by 4 bases, the J end by 4 bases, with 14 bases between. There are 15 residues in the CDR3. CDR1 and CDR2 from the germline V gene are KGHSH and LQKENI. The CDR3 nucleotides read TGTGCCAGCTCACGTGGGCACAGGGATAATCAGCCCCAGCATTTT. It yields the protein CASSRGHRDNQPQHF.

The V and J genes are TRBV19 and TRBJ2-1, with D perhaps being TRBD1 or TRBD2 (5 bases each). CDR1 is LNHDA, CDR2 SQIVND, per germline (reference sequence). V was pared by 6 bases and J by 10 bases, with 22 bases between. The CDR3 is made up of 15 amino acids. CDR3 amino acids: CASSHRDVPNREQFF. The CDR3 nucleotides are TGTGCCAGTAGCCACCGGGACGTCCCCAACCGGGAGCAGTTCTTC.

This clonotype was seen at least ten times. The chain joins TRBV7-9 to TRBJ1-2; 7 nucleotides match TRBD1. The J segment lost 6 bases and the V segment lost 7 bases, leaving 5 bases of the junction unmatched. The CDR3 runs 12 residues. The V gene's germline CDR1 is SEHNR and CDR2 FQNEAQ (reference sequence). CDR3 protein: CASTWRGHGYTF. The CDR3 coding sequence is TGTGCCAGCACTTGGAGGGGGCATGGCTACACCTTC.

This clonotype was picked up a small number of times. V is TRBV20-1 and J is TRBJ2-5, with TRBD2 identical over 13 bases. Germline values: CDR1 DFQATT, CDR2 SNEGSKA (reference sequence). The junction had 3 bases not matched to a gene; V was cut back by 5 bases and J by 0 bases. The CDR3 covers 15 residues. CDR3 nucleotides: TGCAGTGCTTACGGACTAGCGGGGGACCAAGAGACCCAGTACTTC. It codes for CSAYGLAGDQETQYF.

This chain connects TRBV27 to TRBJ1-2, with 9 bases fitting TRBD1. This CDR3 has 15 residues. J gave up 4 bases and V 6 bases, and 9 bases lay outside the gene matches. The germline V gene encodes CDR1 MNHEY and CDR2 SMNVEV (reference sequence). DNA for the CDR3: TGTGCCAGCAGCTCCGGGACAGGGTTCGCCTATGGCTACACCTTC. It codes for CASSSGTGFAYGYTF.

The chain recombines TRBV6-2 or TRBV6-3 with TRBJ1-6; the D gene is possibly TRBD1 (5 bases). V was clipped by 10 bases and J by 7 bases, with 17 bases between them. The CDR3 is made up of 14 amino acids. In germline, CDR1 is MNHEY, CDR2 SVGEGT. CDR3: CATTVWGANSPLHF. CDR3 in DNA: TGTGCCACCACCGTTTGGGGCGCGAATTCACCCCTCCACTTT.

This clonotype was recorded a few times. This chain links TRBV6-2 or TRBV6-3 with TRBJ2-5; a weak D match, TRBD1 (6 bases). This CDR3 is built from 14 residues. V was cut by 6 bases and J by 3 bases, with 14 bases left in between. Germline V lookup: CDR1 MNHEY, CDR2 SVGEGT. CDR3 protein: CASSFQGCEETQYF. The CDR3 DNA reads TGTGCCAGCAGCTTCCAGGGGTGCGAAGAGACCCAGTACTTC.

This clonotype was counted between two and nine times. CDR3 protein: CASSLVRSYNEQFF. The CDR3 coding sequence is TGTGCCAGCAGCTTAGTGCGCTCCTACAATGAGCAGTTCTTC. This chain links TRBV11-2 with TRBJ2-1; D unclear. The CDR3 consists of 14 residues. Trimming pared 1 base from V and 0 bases from J, leaving 4 bases between. The germline V gene has CDR1 SGHAT and CDR2 FQNNGV.

This clonotype was seen only a few times. The chain recombines TRBV12-3 or TRBV12-4 with TRBJ1-1, with D unclear. V gave up 3 bases and J gave up 4 bases, with 12 bases separating them. This CDR3 contains 14 residues. CDR3 DNA sequence: TGTGCCAGCAGTTTGTCAGCGTTGGGCACTGAAGCTTTCTTT. It yields the protein CASSLSALGTEAFF.

The chain combines TRBV5-6 with TRBJ2-1; D possibly matches TRBD1 or TRBD2 (5 bases each). The CDR3 is made up of 17 amino acids. Germline V gene data show CDR1 as SGHDT and CDR2 as YYEEEE. The germline V and J ends were trimmed by 0 bases and 2 bases, with 15 bases remaining between them. CDR3 sequence: CASSLDGLGDPYNEQFF. CDR3 sequence (DNA): TGTGCCAGCAGCTTGGACGGTCTAGGGGACCCCTACAATGAGCAGTTCTTC.

CDR3: CASSVGGTNTGELFF. The CDR3 bases are TGTGCCAGCAGCGTCGGGGGTACGAACACCGGGGAGCTGTTTTTT. The chain is built from TRBV9 and TRBJ2-2; weak D call: TRBD2 (6 bases). Per germline, CDR1 SGDLS and CDR2 YYNGEE. The CDR3 length is 15 residues. Trimming left V 2 bases short and J 0 bases short, with 8 bases between.

The V and J genes are TRBV29-1 and TRBJ1-1, with D possibly being TRBD1 (5 bases). V was clipped by 4 bases and J by 0 bases, with 9 bases between them. The germline V gene encodes CDR1 SQVTM and CDR2 ANQGSEA. This CDR3 has 13 residues. CDR3 region: CSVGGRVNTEAFF. The CDR3 coding sequence is TGCAGCGTTGGGGGCCGAGTGAACACTGAAGCTTTCTTT.

This clonotype came up a few times. The genes are TRBV5-1 and TRBJ1-2, with a possible D match to TRBD1 (5 bases). Germline V gene sequence: CDR1 SGHRS, CDR2 YFSETQ. The CDR3 totals 13 residues. V lost 0 bases to trimming and J lost 6 bases, with 9 bases between them. In DNA, the CDR3 is TGCGCCAGCAGCTTGGGTCCAGGGAATGGCTACACCTTC. Translation: CASSLGPGNGYTF.

In this sample, this clonotype turned up a few times. This chain connects TRBV29-1 to TRBJ2-1; the D is unclear. The CDR3 is 12 amino acids. In germline, CDR1 is SQVTM, CDR2 ANQGSEA. The V gene lost 0 bases and the J gene lost 7 bases, with 7 bases spanning the gap. The CDR3 DNA is TGCAGCGTTGAAGAAAATAGGAATGAGCAGTTCTTC. It encodes CSVEENRNEQFF.

There are a few counts of this clonotype. CDR3 sequence reads: CSASIGTRGPNTGELFF. Here the CDR3 DNA reads TGCAGTGCTAGTATAGGCACCAGGGGGCCGAACACCGGGGAGCTGTTTTTT. The chain joins TRBV20-1 to TRBJ2-2; 8 bases are shared with TRBD1. The CDR3 has 17 residues. Trimming took 3 bases from V and 0 from J; bases not matched to a gene: 9. From germline, CDR1 is DFQATT and CDR2 SNEGSKA (reference sequence).

V is TRBV24-1 and J is TRBJ2-5; possible D gene TRBD1, 5 bases. Germline V gene data show CDR1 as KGHDR and CDR2 as SFDVKD. V lost 2 bases to trimming and J lost 5 bases, with 17 bases between them. This CDR3 is built from 16 residues. The CDR3 DNA follows: TGTGCCACCAGTGATTCACCCGACAGAGCCGGGGAGACCCAGTACTTC. It codes for CATSDSPDRAGETQYF.

The chain combines TRBV27 with TRBJ2-7, with 12 bases matching TRBD2. V shed 4 bases and J 4 bases; nucleotides not matched to a gene: 5. Germline loops: CDR1 MNHEY, CDR2 SMNVEV (reference sequence). The CDR3 contains 15 residues. CDR3 sequence (DNA): TGTGCCAGCAGTTCTTGGACTAGCGGGAAATACGAGCAGTACTTC. Protein product: CASSSWTSGKYEQYF.

This rearrangement joins TRBV29-1 to TRBJ2-5; D might be TRBD2 (7 bases). V was clipped by 2 bases and J by 1 base, with 11 bases between them. Germline CDR1 reads SQVTM; CDR2 reads ANQGSEA. The CDR3 consists of 14 residues. CDR3 loop: CSVERGRAQETQYF. Written as DNA, the CDR3 is TGCAGCGTTGAAAGGGGGAGGGCCCAAGAGACCCAGTACTTC. Drawing the rest from reference TRBV29-1 and TRBJ2-5, the complete variable domain is SAVISQKPSRDICQRGTSLTIQCQVDSQVTMMFWYRQQPGQSLTLIATANQGSEATYESGFVIDKFPISRPNLTFSTLTVSNMSPEDSSIYLCSVERGRAQETQYFGPGTRLLVL.

The J gene is TRBJ2-7, the V gene TRBV20-1; D not certain. Trimming took 1 base from V and 2 from J, leaving 6 bases between them. The CDR3 loop spans 12 amino acids. Germline V gene lookup returns CDR1 DFQATT and CDR2 SNEGSKA (reference sequence). DNA of the CDR3: TGCAGTGCTAGAGCGGTCGCCTACGAGCAGTACTTC. It specifies CSARAVAYEQYF.

This clonotype has more than one count but fewer than ten. This sequence joins TRBV5-1 and TRBJ2-3, with 14 bases identical to TRBD2. This CDR3 has 18 residues. J was trimmed by 0 bases and V by 5 bases; bases with no gene match: 8. Germline lookup yields CDR1 SGHRS and CDR2 YFSETQ. This CDR3 is CASRVTSGRAASTDTQYF. The CDR3 DNA reads TGCGCCAGCAGGGTGACTAGCGGGAGGGCGGCGAGCACAGATACGCAGTATTTT.